The clone carrying this T cell receptor (beta chain) was seen only a few times. What it binds is unknown. Each CDR3 protein is one row after TCRdb ran MiXCR on the reads. The sample lists about 830,000 distinct CDR3 sequences; approximately 30% were seen once. The sample belongs to a study of T cell repertoires in cytomegalovirus infection. Per germline, CDR1 DFQATT and CDR2 SNEGSKA (reference sequence). V lost 8 bases and J lost 1, with 15 bases in between. There are 14 residues in the CDR3. This TCR was sampled from a human donor in good health (CMV status not recorded). Some clones in this sample may be carry-over from other donors' samples. The sequencing used cultured CD8+ T cells from PBMCs, collected from culture after CMV antigen stimulation. The J gene is TRBJ1-5, the V gene TRBV20-1; the D is unclear. Here the CDR3 DNA reads TGCAGTTCAGGAAGTCCTGACAGCAATCAGCCCCAGCATTTT. It translates to CSSGSPDSNQPQHF.